These T cell receptor beta chains were read from a single sample in a study of control samples from healthy donors and cancer patients. Sequenced by immunoSEQ multiplex PCR; TCRdb stores in-frame clones only, minus some. This table has 250,000 to 300,000 clones, about four fifths appearing once. Sequencing was performed on PBMCs. Receptors were obtained from a woman aged 55 to 70 with lung cancer. Each CDR3 is given with its conserved first and last residue. D genes are given only for firm matches. Clone size appears in some rows only: once, few, many, or a class for an expanded clone.

length,size,D,J,V,CDR3,DNA
15,-,-,TRBJ2-5,TRBV19,CATSRSESGGETQYF,TGTGCCACCTCCCGTAGTGAAAGTGGGGGAGAGACCCAGTACTTC
14,once,-,TRBJ2-3,TRBV3-1/TRBV3-2,CASSLEGATDTQYF,TGTGCCAGCAGCCTGGAGGGTGCCACAGATACGCAGTATTTT
12,-,-,TRBJ1-2,TRBV3-1/TRBV3-2,CASSQGKSGYTF,TGTGCCAGCAGCCAAGGGAAAAGTGGCTACACCTTC
13,-,TRBD1,TRBJ2-7,TRBV18,CASSGTGGYEQYF,TGTGCCAGCTCCGGGACAGGGGGATACGAGCAGTACTTC
16,-,-,TRBJ2-1,TRBV9,CAIVTGKGVSYNEQFF,TGTGCCATAGTGACGGGCAAGGGCGTCTCCTACAATGAGCAGTTCTTC
14,-,-,TRBJ1-4,TRBV3-1/TRBV3-2,CASSQVGIGEKLFF,TGTGCCAGCAGCCAAGTAGGGATTGGGGAAAAACTGTTTTTT
16,-,-,TRBJ1-6,TRBV5-6,CASSLLYGGNNSPLHF,TGTGCCAGCAGCTTGCTTTACGGGGGTAATAATTCACCCCTCCACTTT
17,-,-,TRBJ2-1,TRBV19,CASSIDLLRSSGNEQFF,TGTGCCAGTAGTATAGATCTACTTCGGAGTAGCGGAAATGAGCAGTTCTTC
16,-,TRBD2,TRBJ2-1,TRBV5-1,CASSPGKTSGGDEQFF,TGCGCCAGCAGCCCAGGCAAGACTAGCGGGGGCGATGAGCAGTTCTTC
17,-,TRBD1,TRBJ2-7,TRBV5-8,CASSPRSPGQGYHEQYF,TGTGCCAGCAGCCCCCGGTCCCCGGGACAGGGTTATCACGAGCAGTACTTC
15,-,TRBD1,TRBJ2-1,TRBV18,CASSRGQDSYNEQFF,TGTGCCAGCTCACGAGGACAGGATTCCTACAATGAGCAGTTCTTC
13,-,-,TRBJ1-1,TRBV6-5,CAVGRSIISSAFF,TGTGCCGTCGGGCGGAGCATAATTTCTAGCGCTTTCTTT
17,-,-,TRBJ1-6,TRBV27,CASSFDRTPGSYSPLHF,TGTGCCAGCAGCTTCGACAGGACCCCGGGGAGCTATTCACCCCTCCACTTT
14,few,TRBD1,TRBJ2-7,TRBV15,CATSREQGSYEQYF,TGTGCCACCAGCAGAGAACAGGGGTCCTACGAGCAGTACTTC
14,-,TRBD2,TRBJ2-3,TRBV2,CASTLAGVTDTQYF,TGTGCCAGCACGCTAGCGGGCGTCACAGATACGCAGTATTTT
11,-,-,TRBJ2-1,TRBV2,CASSAGLVRFF,TGTGCCAGCAGTGCAGGGTTAGTAAGGTTCTTC
16,-,TRBD1,TRBJ2-7,TRBV2,CASSEFQGAAYNEQYF,TGTGCCAGCAGTGAATTTCAGGGGGCAGCCTACAACGAGCAGTACTTC